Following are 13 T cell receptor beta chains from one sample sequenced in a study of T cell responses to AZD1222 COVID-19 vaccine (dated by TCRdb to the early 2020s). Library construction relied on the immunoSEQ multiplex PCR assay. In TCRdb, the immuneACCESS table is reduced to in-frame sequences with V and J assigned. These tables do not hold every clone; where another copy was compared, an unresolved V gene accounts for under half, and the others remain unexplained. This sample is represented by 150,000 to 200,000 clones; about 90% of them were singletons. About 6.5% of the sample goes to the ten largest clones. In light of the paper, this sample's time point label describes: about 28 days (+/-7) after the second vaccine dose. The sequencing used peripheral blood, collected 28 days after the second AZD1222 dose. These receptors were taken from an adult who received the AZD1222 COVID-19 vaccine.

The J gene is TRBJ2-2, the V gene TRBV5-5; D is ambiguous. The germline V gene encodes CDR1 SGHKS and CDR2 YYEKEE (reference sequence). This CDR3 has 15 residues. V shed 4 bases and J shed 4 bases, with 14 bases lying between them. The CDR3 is CASSLGSGRTGELFF. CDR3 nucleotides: TGTGCCAGCAGCCTCGGTTCGGGCCGCACCGGGGAGCTGTTTTTT.

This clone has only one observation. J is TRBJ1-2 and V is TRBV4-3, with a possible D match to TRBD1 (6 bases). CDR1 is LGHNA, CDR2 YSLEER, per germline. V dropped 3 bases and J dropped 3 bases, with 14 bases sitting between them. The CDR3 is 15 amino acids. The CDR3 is CASSHPRGGDYGYTF. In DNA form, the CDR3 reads TGCGCCAGCAGCCACCCGAGGGGGGGGGACTATGGCTACACCTTC.

The CDR3 DNA is TGTGCCATCAGTGGTGGCAGAGGAGGGTGGGAGACCCAGTACTTC. Translated, it gives CAISGGRGGWETQYF. The chain is built from TRBV10-3 and TRBJ2-5; D possibly corresponds to TRBD2 (6 bases). V was pared by 4 bases and J by 5 bases, with 17 bases between. This CDR3 region has 15 residues. Per the germline V gene, CDR1 is ENHRY and CDR2 is SYGVKD.

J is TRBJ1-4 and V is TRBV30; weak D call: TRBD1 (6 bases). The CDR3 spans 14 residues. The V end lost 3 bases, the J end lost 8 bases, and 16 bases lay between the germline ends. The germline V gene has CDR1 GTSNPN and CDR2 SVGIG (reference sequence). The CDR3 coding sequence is TGTGCCTGGAGGACCGGAGGGGGAGCCGAAAAACTGTTTTTT. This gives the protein CAWRTGGGAEKLFF. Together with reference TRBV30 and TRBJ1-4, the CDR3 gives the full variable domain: SQTIHQWPATLVQPVGSPLSLECTVEGTSNPNLYWYRQAAGRGLQLLFYSVGIGQISSEVPQNLSASRPQDRQFILSSKKLLLSDSGFYLCAWRTGGGAEKLFFGSGTQLSVL.

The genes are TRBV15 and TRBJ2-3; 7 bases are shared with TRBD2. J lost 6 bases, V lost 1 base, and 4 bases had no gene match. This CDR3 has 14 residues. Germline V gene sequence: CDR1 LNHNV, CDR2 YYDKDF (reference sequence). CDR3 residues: CATSRGLAGDTQYF. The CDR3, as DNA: TGTGCCACCAGCAGAGGACTAGCTGGGGATACGCAGTATTTT.

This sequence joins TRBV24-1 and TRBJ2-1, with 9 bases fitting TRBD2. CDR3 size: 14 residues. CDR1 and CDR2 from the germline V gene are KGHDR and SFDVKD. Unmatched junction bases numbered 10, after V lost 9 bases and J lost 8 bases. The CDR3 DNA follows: TGTGCCACCCGCCAGGCGGGAGGGCTGGATGAGCAGTTCTTC. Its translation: CATRQAGGLDEQFF.

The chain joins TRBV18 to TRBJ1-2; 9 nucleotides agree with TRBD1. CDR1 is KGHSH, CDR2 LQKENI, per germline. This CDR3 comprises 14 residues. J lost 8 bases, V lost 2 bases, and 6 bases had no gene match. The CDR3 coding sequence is TGTGCCAGCTCACCAGGGACAGGGTTAGGAGGCTACACCTTC. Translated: CASSPGTGLGGYTF.

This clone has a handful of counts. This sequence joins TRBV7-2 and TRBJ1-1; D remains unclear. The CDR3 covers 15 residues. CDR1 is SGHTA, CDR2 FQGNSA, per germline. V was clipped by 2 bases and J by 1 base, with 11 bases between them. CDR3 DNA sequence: TGTGCCAGCAGCTTATCGTACGTGGGGAACACTGAAGCTTTCTTT. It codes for CASSLSYVGNTEAFF. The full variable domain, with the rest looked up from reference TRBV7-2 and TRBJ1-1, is GAGVSQSPSNKVTEKGKDVELRCDPISGHTALYWYRQSLGQGLEFLIYFQGNSAPDKSGLPSDRFSAERTGGSVSTLTIQRTQQEDSAVYLCASSLSYVGNTEAFFGQGTRLTVV.

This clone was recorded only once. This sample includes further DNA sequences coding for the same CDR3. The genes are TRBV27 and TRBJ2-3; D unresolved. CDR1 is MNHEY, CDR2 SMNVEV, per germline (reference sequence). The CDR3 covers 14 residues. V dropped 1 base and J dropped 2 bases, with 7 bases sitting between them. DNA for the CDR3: TGTGCCAGCAGTTTATTTCCAGCCACAGATACGCAGTATTTT. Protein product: CASSLFPATDTQYF.

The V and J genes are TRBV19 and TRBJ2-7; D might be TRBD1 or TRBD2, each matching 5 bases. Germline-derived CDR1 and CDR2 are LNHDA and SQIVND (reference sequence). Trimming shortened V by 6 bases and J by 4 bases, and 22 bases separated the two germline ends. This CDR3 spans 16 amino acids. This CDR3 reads CASRNTGTAVVYEQYF. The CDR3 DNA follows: TGTGCCAGTAGGAATACCGGGACCGCGGTAGTTTACGAGCAGTACTTC. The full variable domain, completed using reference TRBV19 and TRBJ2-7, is DGGITQSPKYLFRKEGQNVTLSCEQNLNHDAMYWYRQDPGQGLRLIYYSQIVNDFQKGDIAEGYSVSREKKESFPLTVTSAQKNPTAFYLCASRNTGTAVVYEQYFGPGTRLTVT.

CDR3 in DNA: TGTGCCAGCACGTTAAACCTGGGAGCTGGGGCCAACGTCCTGACTTTC. Translation gives CASTLNLGAGANVLTF. The chain has TRBV28 and TRBJ2-6; possible D gene TRBD2, 5 bases. Per germline, CDR1 MDHEN and CDR2 SYDVKM. V was pared by 7 bases and J by 2 bases, with 15 bases between. This CDR3 is 16 amino acids long.

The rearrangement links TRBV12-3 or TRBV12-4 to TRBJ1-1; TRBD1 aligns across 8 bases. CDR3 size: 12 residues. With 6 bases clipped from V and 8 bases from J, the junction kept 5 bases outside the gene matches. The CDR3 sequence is CASSETGAEAFF. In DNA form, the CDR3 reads TGTGCCAGCAGCGAGACAGGGGCGGAAGCTTTCTTT.

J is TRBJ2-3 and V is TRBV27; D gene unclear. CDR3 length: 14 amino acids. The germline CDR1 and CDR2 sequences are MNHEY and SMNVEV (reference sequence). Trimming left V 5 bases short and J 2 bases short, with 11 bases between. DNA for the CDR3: TGTGCCAGCAGTACGAGCTACCCCACAGATACGCAGTATTTT. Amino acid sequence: CASSTSYPTDTQYF.